The source of this T cell receptor beta chain is a study of T cells in tuberculosis (dated by TCRdb to the late 2010s). Context from the whole study: In the study, CD1B tetramers and high-throughput TCR immunosequencing were combined to characterize T cells specific for the mycobacterial lipid antigen glucose monomycolate (GMM). Active tuberculosis patient PBMC were archived before or within 7 days of starting standard anti-tuberculosis treatment. In a South African clinical cohort, IGRA-negative adolescents, IGRA-positive adolescents with latent tuberculosis and adults with active tuberculosis were compared, with roughly 9 people in each group. Study-wide findings and limitations: Clinical samples were selected based on which cryopreserved specimens were available, and the active tuberculosis cases were adults whereas the controls were adolescents. Using GEM motif frequencies, a classifier achieved 70% accuracy, whereas a classifier built on the diverse GMM-specific repertoire got to nearly 90% accuracy (AUROC 0.75 to 0.9). The smaller NN-distances in active tuberculosis patients were driven in part by shorter CDR3-alpha lengths, while the difference seen for TCR-beta was not statistically significant. Active tuberculosis TCR-alpha repertoires showed smaller mean NN-distances to GMM-specific TCRs than IGRA-negative controls, suggesting clonal expansion of these TCRs.

The time point tag for this specimen amounts to: new active TB diagnosis, blood taken before or within 7 days of starting treatment. The patients with active tuberculosis were newly diagnosed, HIV-seronegative South African adults aged 18 years or older. Confirmation of active tuberculosis came from positive sputum smear microscopy and/or a positive M. tuberculosis culture. Immunosequencing of unsorted cryopreserved PBMC covered, on average, around 99,000 T cells per clinical donor. The immunoSEQ multiplex PCR assay was used to generate TCR libraries, with TCR-beta and/or TCR-alpha/delta assays applied to each sample. The Illumina high-throughput platform was used to sequence the amplified TCR libraries. As for the authors' bioinformatics: Clustering and dimensionality reduction were performed using pairwise TCRdist distances among GMM-specific receptors from ex vivo sorted or in vitro expanded T cells. Each clinical repertoire was assigned a mean NN-distance score, defined as the average TCRdist to the nearest 10% of tetramer-positive reference sequences. GEM TCR motif frequency was calculated as the fraction of unique TCRs that matched known GEM sequences in V/J usage and CDR3 length. Active tuberculosis was classified by linear discriminant analysis with leave-one-out cross-validation, implemented in scikit-learn. Held by TCRdb, this immuneACCESS table contains in-frame sequences only and omits some clones. Under half of the omission traces to an unresolved V gene where checked; the cause of the rest is unknown. The V and J calls and clone size come from that table; D and trimming were worked out from the DNA. In all, the sample holds about 35,000 clones, and roughly 87% of those were seen once. The top ten constitute 5% to 6% of the sample.

Of note for this clone: Its antigen has not been determined. Base qualities were left out, and no much larger clone turns up one base away.

Spanning cysteine to phenylalanine, the CDR3 consists of 18 amino acids. Only CDR3 DNA is held: 54 bases, read in frame from base 1. The germline V gene encodes CDR1 MNHEY and CDR2 SMNVEV (reference sequence). V lost 0 bases and J lost 0 bases, and the count of bases not matched to a germline gene is 6. This specimen consisted of PBMCs, obtained at tuberculosis diagnosis. Recombination joined TRBV27 with TRBJ2-7, and TRBD1 matches 12 of the central bases. The receptor was isolated from an adult with tuberculosis. The DNA sequence reads TGTGCCAGCAGTTTATCGTGGGACAGGGGGCCAATCTCCTACGAGCAGTACTTC. Protein translation: CASSLSWDRGPISYEQYF.